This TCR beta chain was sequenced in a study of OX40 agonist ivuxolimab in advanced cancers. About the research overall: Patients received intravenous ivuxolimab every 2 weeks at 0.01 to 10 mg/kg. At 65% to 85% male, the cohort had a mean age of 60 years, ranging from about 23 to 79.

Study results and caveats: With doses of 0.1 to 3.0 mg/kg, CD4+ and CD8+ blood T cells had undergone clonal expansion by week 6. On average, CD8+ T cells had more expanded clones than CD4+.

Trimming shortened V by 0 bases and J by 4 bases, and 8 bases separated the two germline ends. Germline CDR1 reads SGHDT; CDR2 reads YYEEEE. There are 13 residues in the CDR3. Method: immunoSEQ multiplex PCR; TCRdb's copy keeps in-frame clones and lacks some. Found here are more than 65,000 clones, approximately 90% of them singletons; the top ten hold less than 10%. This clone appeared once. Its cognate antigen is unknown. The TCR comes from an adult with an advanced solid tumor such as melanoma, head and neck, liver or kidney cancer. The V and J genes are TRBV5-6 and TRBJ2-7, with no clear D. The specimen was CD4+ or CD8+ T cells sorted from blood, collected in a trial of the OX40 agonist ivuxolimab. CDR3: CASSLAQSYEQYF. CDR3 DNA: TGTGCCAGCAGCTTGGCCCAGTCTTACGAGCAGTACTTC.